These T cell receptor beta chains were read from a single sample in a study of T cells in Graves' hyperthyroidism and ophthalmopathy. TCRdb reprocessed the multiplex PCR reads via MiXCR and lists one record per CDR3 protein. The sample comprises about 350,000 distinct CDR3 sequences, approximately 16% of which are singletons, and 15% to 20% rests with the top ten. The material sequenced was blood. These receptors were taken from a woman in her fifties or sixties with Graves' ophthalmopathy. Each CDR3 is given with its conserved first and last residue. Each record gives: D gene, clone size, J gene, V gene, CDR3 DNA, CDR3 protein. The D gene is left open where the match is weak. The size entry is marked missing in some rows and otherwise reads once, few, many or a size class.

>.|many|TRBJ1-1|TRBV5-1
TGCGCCAGCAGCTTTTTAGGGATGAACACTGAAGCTTTCTTT
CASSFLGMNTEAFF
>.|many|TRBJ2-5|TRBV11-2
TGTGCCAGCAGCTTAAGGGGACGAGGGACCCAGTACTTC
CASSLRGRGTQYF
>TRBD2|many|TRBJ2-5|TRBV7-9
TGTGCCAGCAGCTTCTTGCAGAGGCGGGAGGAGGTACGGGCCCAGTACTTC
CASSFLQRREEVRAQYF
>TRBD2|few|TRBJ2-5|TRBV2
TGTGCCAGCACCGCCTGGACTAGCACTGAGACCCAGTACTTC
CASTAWTSTETQYF
>TRBD1|.|TRBJ1-1|TRBV2
TGTGCCATCCGGGACAGTAGAACTGAAGCTTTCTTT
CAIRDSRTEAFF
>TRBD2|.|TRBJ2-3|TRBV28
TGTGCCAGCAGCCAAGGGCTAGCGGGAGGGATGACAGATACGCAGTATTTT
CASSQGLAGGMTDTQYF
>.|.|TRBJ1-6|TRBV5-1
TGCGCCAGCAGGCTTTCAAGGGAAAATTCACCCCTCCACTTT
CASRLSRENSPLHF
>.|many|TRBJ2-2|TRBV7-9
TGTGCCAGCAGCTTAGCGGGACGAAACACCGGGGAGCTGTTTTTT
CASSLAGRNTGELFF
>.|.|TRBJ1-2|TRBV30
TGTGCCTGCCAAAACGCGGTCTATGGCTACACCTTC
CACQNAVYGYTF
>TRBD1|many|TRBJ1-5|TRBV7-2
TGTGCCAGCAGCTTAGATTTTGGGGACAGGGCCCAGCATTTT
CASSLDFGDRAQHF
>TRBD2|few|TRBJ2-4|TRBV5-1
TGCGCCAGCAGCTTGACTAGCGGGATTGACAAAAACATTCAGTACTTC
CASSLTSGIDKNIQYF
>.|many|TRBJ1-1|TRBV3-1
TGTGCCAGCAGCCAAGATACGGGTCCTACAAATCGCGAAGCTTTCTTT
CASSQDTGPTNREAFF
>TRBD2|many|TRBJ2-7|TRBV7-2
TGTGCCAGCAGCATCGGACTAGCGGCCTCCTACGAGCAGTACTTC
CASSIGLAASYEQYF
>TRBD2|many|TRBJ2-7|TRBV29-1
TGCAGCGTTTCGGGACTAGCGAACTACGAGCAGTACTTC
CSVSGLANYEQYF
>TRBD1|few|TRBJ2-7|TRBV9
TGTGCCAGCAGCGGGCCCTACGGGACAGGAACAGGCGAGCAGTACTTC
CASSGPYGTGTGEQYF
>TRBD1|few|TRBJ2-3|TRBV30
TGTGCCTGGAGTGTACAGACAGGGAGCACAGATACGCAGTATTTT
CAWSVQTGSTDTQYF
>.|many|TRBJ2-3|TRBV12-3/TRBV12-4
TGTGCCAGCAGTCCCAGCACGGATACAGATACGCAGTATTTT
CASSPSTDTDTQYF
>TRBD2|.|TRBJ2-7|TRBV5-4
TGTGCCAGCAGCACTACGGGACTAGCCACCTACGAGCAGTACTTC
CASSTTGLATYEQYF
>TRBD1|.|TRBJ1-6|TRBV5-1
TGCGCCAGCAGCTTGGAGGGACAGGTTGCTTCACCCCTCCACTTT
CASSLEGQVASPLHF